The 20 T cell receptor beta chains in this list originate from one sample, sequenced in a study of blood T cell repertoires in COVID-19. Only in-frame clones appear in the TCRdb table, and some are missing; sequencing was by immunoSEQ multiplex PCR. The sample lists roughly 55,000 clones; approximately 80% were seen once. Input material: peripheral blood. The receptors stem from a human donor with active or convalescent COVID-19. The donor label of this sample is uncertain.

The genes are TRBV7-2 and TRBJ2-7; TRBD2 aligns across 11 bases. Germline V gives CDR1 SGHTA, CDR2 FQGNSA. V was pared by 4 bases and J by 3 bases, with 2 bases of the junction left unmatched. The CDR3 has 14 amino acids. The CDR3 loop reads CASSSTSGNYEQYF. The CDR3 region has the DNA TGTGCCAGCAGCTCGACTAGCGGGAACTACGAGCAGTACTTC.

Only a few counts were recorded for this clone. The chain employs TRBV29-1 and TRBJ1-4, with no clear D. This CDR3 comprises 13 residues. The germline gives CDR1 SQVTM, CDR2 ANQGSEA. Deletions cut 0 bases from V and 8 bases from J, with 10 bases between. The CDR3 DNA is TGCAGCGTTGAAGACTTCAGAGGCGAAAAACTGTTTTTT. It translates to CSVEDFRGEKLFF.

V gene TRBV19 combines with J gene TRBJ2-7; 7 bases line up with TRBD1. Germline CDR1 reads LNHDA; CDR2 reads SQIVND (reference sequence). The J segment lost 3 bases and the V segment lost 5 bases, leaving 10 bases of the junction unmatched. The CDR3 length is 15 residues. The CDR3: CASSRTRGGLYEQYF. DNA of the CDR3: TGTGCCAGTAGTCGGACCCGAGGGGGCCTCTACGAGCAGTACTTC.

The chain employs TRBV19 and TRBJ2-7; a possible D gene is TRBD2 (5 bases). The CDR3 is made up of 13 amino acids. With 2 bases removed from V and 5 bases from J, the gap between germline ends came to 10 bases. Germline V gives CDR1 LNHDA, CDR2 SQIVND (reference sequence). For the CDR3, the DNA is TGTGCCAGTAGTATAACCGGGGTACACGAGCAGTACTTC. It yields the protein CASSITGVHEQYF.

V and J are TRBV7-2 and TRBJ1-1; no firm D call. The CDR3 length is 14 residues. The germline V gene has CDR1 SGHTA and CDR2 FQGNSA. The CDR3 DNA reads as TGTGTCTCGACGCGTGGGCAGGCGAACACTGAAGCTTTCTTT. Its translation is CVSTRGQANTEAFF.

V gene TRBV24-1 combines with J gene TRBJ2-7; no reliable D call. Germline V gene lookup returns CDR1 KGHDR and CDR2 SFDVKD. The ends were cut back, 5 bases at V and 2 bases at J, with 9 bases in the middle. This CDR3 has 13 amino acids. CDR3 loop: CATSGDTTYEQYF. In nucleotides, the CDR3 is TGTGCCACCAGTGGAGACACCACCTACGAGCAGTACTTC.

V and J are TRBV10-3 and TRBJ2-5; D possibly corresponds to TRBD1 (6 bases). Between the trimmed V and J ends, which lost 3 bases and 5 bases, there was a span of 13 bases. The CDR3 totals 14 residues. Looked up from germline, CDR1 is ENHRY and CDR2 is SYGVKD. As DNA, the CDR3 is TGTGCCATCAGTGATGTACAGGGCAAGGAGACCCAGTACTTC. Translating it yields CAISDVQGKETQYF.

The genes are TRBV5-1 and TRBJ2-7; 7 nucleotides match TRBD1. V trimming: 4 bases; J trimming: 2 bases; junction bases outside the gene matches: 6. Germline values: CDR1 SGHRS, CDR2 YFSETQ. The CDR3 has 14 residues. The CDR3 region is CASSRDRDAYEQYF. CDR3 bases: TGCGCCAGCAGCCGCGACAGGGATGCCTACGAGCAGTACTTC. Complete variable domain (other parts from reference TRBV5-1 and TRBJ2-7): KAGVTQTPRYLIKTRGQQVTLSCSPISGHRSVSWYQQTPGQGLQFLFEYFSETQRNKGNFPGRFSGRQFSNSRSEMNVSTLELGDSALYLCASSRDRDAYEQYFGPGTRLTVT.

The chain joins TRBV9 to TRBJ1-6; 10 nucleotides line up with TRBD1. The germline V gene has CDR1 SGDLS and CDR2 YYNGEE. This CDR3 spans 15 amino acids. V shed 4 bases and J 8 bases; nucleotides not matched to a gene: 6. Here the CDR3 DNA reads TGTGCCAGCAGCATCAGAGGGACAGGGGATTCACCCCTCCACTTT. Translating gives CASSIRGTGDSPLHF.

This sequence joins TRBV4-2 and TRBJ2-7, with 10 bases lining up with TRBD2. Germline loops: CDR1 LGHNA, CDR2 YNFKEQ. Unmatched junction bases numbered 7, after V lost 4 bases and J lost 4 bases. This CDR3 spans 15 amino acids. This chain's CDR3 is CASSPRTSGGYEQYF. CDR3 DNA sequence: TGTGCCAGCAGCCCCCGGACTAGCGGTGGATACGAGCAGTACTTC.

CDR3 sequence (DNA): TGCGCCAGCAGTGTCCCCCCACGCCCGGACAGGGAAGAGACCCAGTACTTC. This translates into CASSVPPRPDREETQYF. The chain carries TRBV10-1 and TRBJ2-5; 8 positions match TRBD1. The V and J ends lost 4 bases and 3 bases, in that order; junction bases with no gene match: 13. Per germline, CDR1 WNHNN and CDR2 SYGVQD (reference sequence). This CDR3 contains 17 residues.

The chain recombines TRBV29-1 with TRBJ1-1, with D maybe TRBD1 (5 bases). This CDR3 has 15 residues. V was pared by 1 base and J by 4 bases, with 16 bases between. The germline CDR1 and CDR2 sequences are SQVTM and ANQGSEA. CDR3 sequence: CSVEGSGLGGTEAFF. The CDR3 DNA sequence: TGCAGCGTTGAAGGGAGCGGGCTGGGGGGCACTGAAGCTTTCTTT. Complete variable domain (other parts from reference TRBV29-1 and TRBJ1-1): SAVISQKPSRDICQRGTSLTIQCQVDSQVTMMFWYRQQPGQSLTLIATANQGSEATYESGFVIDKFPISRPNLTFSTLTVSNMSPEDSSIYLCSVEGSGLGGTEAFFGQGTRLTVV.

The V call is TRBV4-3, the J call TRBJ2-3; D gene unclear. Trimming took 4 bases from V and 1 from J, leaving 6 bases between them. The germline CDR1 and CDR2 sequences are LGHNA and YSLEER. The CDR3 runs 13 residues. This CDR3 reads CASSRLRTDTQYF. The DNA of the CDR3 is TGCGCCAGCAGCCGACTTCGCACAGATACGCAGTATTTT.

The CDR3 DNA is TGTGCCAGCACCCGGGAGGGCCTTGGAGAGACCCAGTACTTC. It codes for CASTREGLGETQYF. This chain connects TRBV2 to TRBJ2-5, with 8 nucleotides matching TRBD2. The ends lost 7 bases at V and 4 bases at J; junction bases unmatched: 8. The CDR3 extends over 14 amino acids. Germline values: CDR1 SNHLY, CDR2 FYNNEI.

The chain links TRBV5-6 to TRBJ2-1; 10 positions agree with TRBD1. The CDR3 length is 15 residues. J was trimmed by 12 bases and V by 1 base; bases with no gene match: 10. The germline V gene encodes CDR1 SGHDT and CDR2 YYEEEE. The CDR3 protein is CASSLRDRGMSGQFF. The CDR3 coding sequence is TGTGCCAGCAGCTTGAGGGACAGGGGTATGTCTGGGCAGTTCTTC.

This clone was picked up one time. This rearrangement joins TRBV6-2 or TRBV6-3 to TRBJ2-7; TRBD2 matches at 7 bases. V lost 5 bases, J lost 1 base, and 11 bases stayed unmatched. Germline V gives CDR1 MNHEY, CDR2 SVGEGT. The CDR3 spans 16 residues. CDR3 residues: CASSPEWEGFSYEQYF. CDR3 DNA sequence: TGTGCCAGCAGTCCAGAGTGGGAGGGATTTTCCTACGAGCAGTACTTC.

A single count supports this clone. The chain carries TRBV6-5 and TRBJ2-7; D is possibly TRBD1 (5 bases). Germline CDR1 MNHEY, CDR2 SVGAGI. This CDR3 is 12 amino acids long. The CDR3 sequence: CVTFGRAYEQYF. DNA of the CDR3: TGTGTCACATTTGGCAGGGCCTACGAGCAGTACTTC.

This chain uses TRBV27 with TRBJ1-6; a possible D gene is TRBD1 (6 bases). Germline values: CDR1 MNHEY, CDR2 SMNVEV (reference sequence). Between the trimmed V and J ends, which lost 5 bases and 2 bases, there was a span of 13 bases. The CDR3 has 16 amino acids. CDR3 coding DNA: TGTGCCAGCAGTCCATACAGGGCCACCTATAATTCACCCCTCCACTTT. Translation gives CASSPYRATYNSPLHF.

The V and J genes are TRBV6-5 and TRBJ2-7; D gene uncertain. The CDR3 contains 11 residues. Germline assignment: CDR1 MNHEY and CDR2 SVGAGI. V lost 5 bases to trimming and J lost 2 bases, with 4 bases between them. The CDR3 coding sequence is TGTGCCAGCAGTAACACCTACGAGCAGTACTTC. This codes for CASSNTYEQYF.

The chain is built from TRBV4-1 and TRBJ1-4; 10 bases agree with TRBD1. V lost 4 bases, J lost 6 bases, and 5 bases stayed unmatched. The CDR3 has 15 amino acids. Germline CDR1 and CDR2: MGHRA and YSYEKL. The CDR3 reads CASSPTGTGDEKLFF. CDR3 bases: TGCGCCAGCAGCCCCACCGGGACAGGGGATGAAAAACTGTTTTTT.